The T cell receptor beta chain under discussion was sequenced for a study of blood T cell repertoires in COVID-19 (dated by TCRdb to the early 2020s). Describing the broader study: Samples from collaborators originated in the United States, Italy and Spain and spanned both the acute and convalescent phases of COVID-19. Deeply sampled blood TCRbeta repertoires from subjects exposed to, actively infected with, or recovered from COVID-19 were included in the dataset. Where available, HLA class I and class II types were taken from metadata supplied by the sample provider and were not determined by assay-based typing. The prospective study material was composed of cDNA or gDNA derived from T cells, B-cell-depleted T cells, or PBMCs. Sample metadata almost always included a de-identified subject ID, COVID-19 status, age in years and sex. The repertoires were made available in a free public database intended to serve as a resource for research on the immune response to SARS-CoV-2. Samples came from the ongoing ImmuneRACE study (first 160 participants) plus 1,254 subjects from 6 global collaborators. What the research found in general, with its limitations: Clinical and demographic metadata were provided uncurated, with the amount varying by source and participant.

The immunoSEQ Assay, a bias-controlled multiplex PCR, was used to amplify TCRbeta CDR3 regions from genomic DNA. The paper's processing steps were these. Within the assay, amplification of reference gene primers was used to estimate how many nucleated cells each sample contained. Sequence reads were collapsed and filtered to measure the absolute abundance of every unique TCRbeta CDR3 rearrangement. For each sample, productive Simpson clonality was calculated as the square root of Simpson's diversity index across productive rearrangements. TCRdb stores this immuneACCESS table with in-frame sequences only. Part of the clones is absent; in the studies checked, under half of the shortfall reflects unresolved V genes, and no reason is known for the rest. V and J calls and clone size are copied from that table; D and trimming were computed from the DNA. Present in this sample are around 200,000 clones, 80% to 90% of which were seen just once. Roughly 4.5% of the sample rests with the top ten.

Whole blood was collected in K2EDTA tubes by collaborating institutions according to the institutions' own protocols. Collaborator samples were shipped for TCRbeta analysis as frozen whole blood, isolated PBMCs, or DNA extracted from either sample type. Turning to this clone: Its antigen is not yet known. Base qualities were left out, and no much larger clone turns up one base away.

The junction shows trimming of 6 bases on V and 4 bases on J, and the gene matches do not reach 8 bases of it. The CDR3 spans 15 residues, from the cysteine through the phenylalanine. CDR3 DNA only is kept here, 45 bases in frame from base 1. CDR1 and CDR2, looked up from the germline V gene, are MNHEY and SVGAGI. The chain is assembled from TRBV6-5 and TRBJ2-7; TRBD1 aligns with 11 central bases. The TCR comes from a woman of 80 years or more with acute or convalescent COVID-19. Sequencing was carried out using peripheral blood. The CDR3 sequence is CASSRKDRGLYEQYF. The bases read TGTGCCAGCAGCCGTAAGGACAGGGGGCTTTACGAGCAGTACTTC.